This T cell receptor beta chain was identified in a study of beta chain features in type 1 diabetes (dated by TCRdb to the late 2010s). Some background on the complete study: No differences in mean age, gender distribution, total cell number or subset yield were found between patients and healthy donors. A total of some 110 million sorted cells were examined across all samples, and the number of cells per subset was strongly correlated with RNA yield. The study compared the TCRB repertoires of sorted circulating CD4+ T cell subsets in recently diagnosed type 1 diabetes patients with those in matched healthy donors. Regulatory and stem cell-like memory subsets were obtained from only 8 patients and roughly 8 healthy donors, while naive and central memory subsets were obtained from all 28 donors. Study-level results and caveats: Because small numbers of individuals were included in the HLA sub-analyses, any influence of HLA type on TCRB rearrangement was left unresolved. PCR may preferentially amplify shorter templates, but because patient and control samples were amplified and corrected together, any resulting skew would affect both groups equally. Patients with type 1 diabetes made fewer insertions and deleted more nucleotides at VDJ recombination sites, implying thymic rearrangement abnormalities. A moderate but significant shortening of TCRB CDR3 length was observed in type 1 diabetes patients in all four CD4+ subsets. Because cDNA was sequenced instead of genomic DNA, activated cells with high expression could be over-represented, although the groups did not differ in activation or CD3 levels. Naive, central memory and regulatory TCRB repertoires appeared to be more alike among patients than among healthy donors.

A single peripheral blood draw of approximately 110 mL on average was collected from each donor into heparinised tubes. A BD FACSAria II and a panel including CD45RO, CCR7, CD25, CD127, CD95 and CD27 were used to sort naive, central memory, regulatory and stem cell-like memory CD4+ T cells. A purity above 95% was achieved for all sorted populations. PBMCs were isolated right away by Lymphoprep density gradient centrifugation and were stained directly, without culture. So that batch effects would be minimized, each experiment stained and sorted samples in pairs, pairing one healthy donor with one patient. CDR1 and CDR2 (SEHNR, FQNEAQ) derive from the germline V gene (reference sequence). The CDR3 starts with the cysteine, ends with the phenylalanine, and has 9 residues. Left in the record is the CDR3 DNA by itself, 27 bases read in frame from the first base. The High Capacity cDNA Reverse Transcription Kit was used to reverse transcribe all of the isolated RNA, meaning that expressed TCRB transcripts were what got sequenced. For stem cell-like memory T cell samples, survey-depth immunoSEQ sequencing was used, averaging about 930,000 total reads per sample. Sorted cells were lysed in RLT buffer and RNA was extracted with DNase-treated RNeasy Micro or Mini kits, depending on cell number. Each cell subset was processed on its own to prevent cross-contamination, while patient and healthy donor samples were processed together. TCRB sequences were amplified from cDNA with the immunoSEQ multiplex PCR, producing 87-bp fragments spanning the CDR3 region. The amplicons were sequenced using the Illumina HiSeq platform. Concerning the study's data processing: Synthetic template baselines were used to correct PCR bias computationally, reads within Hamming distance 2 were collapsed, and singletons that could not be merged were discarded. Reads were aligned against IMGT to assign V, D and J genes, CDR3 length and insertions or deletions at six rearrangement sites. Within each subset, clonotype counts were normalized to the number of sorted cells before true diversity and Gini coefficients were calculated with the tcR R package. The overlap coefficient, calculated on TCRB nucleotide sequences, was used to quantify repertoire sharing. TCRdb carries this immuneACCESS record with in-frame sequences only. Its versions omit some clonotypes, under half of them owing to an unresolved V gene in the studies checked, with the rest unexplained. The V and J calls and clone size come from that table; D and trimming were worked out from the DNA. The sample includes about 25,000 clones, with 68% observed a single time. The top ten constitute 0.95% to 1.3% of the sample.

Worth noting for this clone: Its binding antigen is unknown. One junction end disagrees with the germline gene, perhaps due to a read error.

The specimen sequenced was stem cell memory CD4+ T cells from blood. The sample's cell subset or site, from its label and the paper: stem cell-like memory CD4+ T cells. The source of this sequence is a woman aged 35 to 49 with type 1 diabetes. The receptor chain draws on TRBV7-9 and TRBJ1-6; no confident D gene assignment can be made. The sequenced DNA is TGTGCCAGCAGCCCGCGGAATCCCTTT. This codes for CASSPRNPF.